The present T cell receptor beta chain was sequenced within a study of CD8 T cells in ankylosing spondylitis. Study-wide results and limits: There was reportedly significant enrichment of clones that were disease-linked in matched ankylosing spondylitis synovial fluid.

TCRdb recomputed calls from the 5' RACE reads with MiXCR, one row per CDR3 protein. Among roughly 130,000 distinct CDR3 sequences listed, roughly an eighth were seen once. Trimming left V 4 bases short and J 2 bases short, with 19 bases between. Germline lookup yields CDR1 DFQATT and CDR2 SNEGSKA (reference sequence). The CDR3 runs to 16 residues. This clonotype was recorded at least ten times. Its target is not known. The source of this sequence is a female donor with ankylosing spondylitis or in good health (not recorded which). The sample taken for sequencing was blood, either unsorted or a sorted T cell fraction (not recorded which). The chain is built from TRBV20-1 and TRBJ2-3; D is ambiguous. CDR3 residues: CSANLRHVVHTDTQYF. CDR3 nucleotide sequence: TGCAGTGCTAACCTTAGGCACGTAGTACACACAGATACGCAGTATTTT.